The 19 T cell receptor beta chains below were found in one sample sequenced in a study of PD-L1 blockade in urothelial cancer. This table comes from immunoSEQ multiplex PCR, and its TCRdb copy is limited to in-frame clones, with some not included. The top ten clones hold 2.4% of a sample with about 100,000 clones, under 85% of them seen once. Sequencing used PBMCs, obtained around atezolizumab (anti-PD-L1) treatment. The receptors here all came from a man aged 50-59 years with urothelial cancer.

The V gene is TRBV19, the J gene TRBJ2-7, with D perhaps TRBD1 (6 bases). The V and J ends lost 6 bases and 5 bases respectively, with 20 bases between them. The germline V gene has CDR1 LNHDA and CDR2 SQIVND (reference sequence). CDR3 size: 15 residues. The CDR3 is CASRPSGAYLHEQYF. As DNA, the CDR3 is TGTGCCAGTAGGCCCTCAGGGGCATACCTCCACGAGCAGTACTTC.

This clone was detected only once. The chain couples TRBV15 to TRBJ2-7, with 8 bases fitting TRBD1. Trimming cost V 3 bases and J 5 bases; bases outside gene matches: 3. Per germline, CDR1 LNHNV and CDR2 YYDKDF (reference sequence). The CDR3 consists of 13 residues. The CDR3 sequence is CATSSRGLHEQYF. The CDR3 coding sequence is TGTGCCACCAGCAGCAGGGGGCTCCACGAGCAGTACTTC.

The V and J genes are TRBV27 and TRBJ1-6, with no clear D. The CDR3 contains 13 residues. V shed 6 bases and J shed 2 bases, with 5 bases lying between them. Germline V gene data show CDR1 as MNHEY and CDR2 as SMNVEV (reference sequence). The CDR3 reads CASSQTYNSPLHF. The DNA of the CDR3 is TGTGCCAGCAGCCAAACCTATAATTCACCCCTCCACTTT.

This sequence joins TRBV7-9 and TRBJ1-6; TRBD1 aligns across 9 bases. Trimming removed 4 bases from V and 2 bases from J; junction bases left unmatched: 12. This CDR3 has 19 residues. The germline gives CDR1 SEHNR, CDR2 FQNEAQ (reference sequence). The CDR3 reads CASSSRSDRGIAYNSPLHF. In DNA, the CDR3 is TGTGCCAGCAGCTCAAGGAGCGACAGGGGGATCGCCTATAATTCACCCCTCCACTTT.

The chain couples TRBV5-1 to TRBJ2-5; perhaps TRBD1 as D (6 bases). The CDR3 contains 15 residues. The V and J ends lost 2 bases and 1 base respectively, with 12 bases between them. Germline V lookup: CDR1 SGHRS, CDR2 YFSETQ. The CDR3 loop reads CASSFQGIPQETQYF. As DNA, the CDR3 is TGCGCCAGCAGCTTCCAGGGGATACCCCAAGAGACCCAGTACTTC.

The gene calls are TRBV18 and TRBJ2-3; TRBD1 matches at 8 bases. This CDR3 region has 14 residues. Trimming at V came to 2 bases and at J to 4 bases, leaving 2 bases not matched to a gene. Germline V gives CDR1 KGHSH, CDR2 LQKENI. CDR3 loop: CASSPGQGPDTQYF. The CDR3, as DNA: TGTGCCAGCTCACCAGGACAGGGTCCAGATACGCAGTATTTT.

The gene calls are TRBV5-5 and TRBJ2-5; 9 bases match TRBD2. The CDR3 covers 15 residues. The V and J ends lost 0 bases and 5 bases, in that order; junction bases with no gene match: 5. The germline V gene encodes CDR1 SGHKS and CDR2 YYEKEE (reference sequence). The DNA for the CDR3 is TGTGCCAGCAGCTTGGCCAGCGGGGGGTCGGAGACCCAGTACTTC. It encodes CASSLASGGSETQYF.

The chain links TRBV7-9 to TRBJ2-3; 7 bases line up with TRBD2. This CDR3 is built from 14 residues. Trimming took 5 bases from V and 2 from J; bases not matched to a gene: 4. Germline V CDR1 and CDR2: SEHNR, FQNEAQ (reference sequence). The CDR3, as DNA: TGTGCCAGCAGCATGGGAGGGAACACAGATACGCAGTATTTT. This gives the protein CASSMGGNTDTQYF.

The chain's CDR3 is CASSPTRDRERYGYTF. CDR3 nucleotide sequence: TGTGCCAGCTCACCGACCCGCGACAGAGAACGCTATGGCTACACCTTC. The chain couples TRBV18 to TRBJ1-2; possible D gene TRBD1, 5 bases. V gave up 3 bases and J gave up 4 bases, with 18 bases separating them. The CDR3 loop spans 16 amino acids. Germline lookup yields CDR1 KGHSH and CDR2 LQKENI.

The table lists this clone with a count of one. V and J are TRBV27 and TRBJ2-1; TRBD1 agrees at 9 bases. With 3 bases clipped from V and 6 bases from J, the junction kept 6 bases outside the gene matches. In germline, CDR1 is MNHEY, CDR2 SMNVEV (reference sequence). The CDR3 sequence is 15 residues long. DNA of the CDR3: TGTGCCAGCAGTTTCAACAGGGGGCTCAGCAATGAGCAGTTCTTC. It translates to CASSFNRGLSNEQFF.

The genes are TRBV9 and TRBJ2-3; D gene uncertain. This CDR3 region has 15 residues. Trimming cost V 3 bases and J 0 bases, with 11 bases left between them. Per germline, CDR1 SGDLS and CDR2 YYNGEE. CDR3 protein: CASSGSTPSTDTQYF. CDR3 bases: TGTGCCAGCAGCGGGAGTACCCCCAGCACAGATACGCAGTATTTT.

This chain links TRBV19 with TRBJ2-1; possible D gene TRBD1, 6 bases. The CDR3 totals 15 residues. The germline V gene has CDR1 LNHDA and CDR2 SQIVND (reference sequence). Trimming took off 5 bases at V and 10 bases at J, with 21 bases between the two ends. The CDR3 sequence: CASSVSGQLNREQFF. The CDR3 DNA is TGTGCCAGTAGTGTATCCGGACAGCTTAATAGAGAGCAGTTCTTC. The variable domain in full, with the rest retrieved from reference TRBV19 and TRBJ2-1, is DGGITQSPKYLFRKEGQNVTLSCEQNLNHDAMYWYRQDPGQGLRLIYYSQIVNDFQKGDIAEGYSVSREKKESFPLTVTSAQKNPTAFYLCASSVSGQLNREQFFGPGTRLTVL.

The chain uses TRBV6-1 and TRBJ2-7; D might be TRBD1 (5 bases). Trimming cost V 5 bases and J 5 bases, with 10 bases left between them. This CDR3 comprises 12 residues. Germline CDR1 reads MNHNS; CDR2 reads SASEGT. The CDR3 DNA follows: TGTGCCAGCAGTCGGCAGGGAAACGAGCAGTACTTC. The encoded protein is CASSRQGNEQYF.

CDR3 amino acids: CASSLYGQRSNTEAFF. CDR3 DNA: TGTGCCAGCAGTTTATACGGACAGCGGTCGAACACTGAAGCTTTCTTT. The V gene is TRBV28, the J gene TRBJ1-1; weak D call: TRBD1 (6 bases). The V gene's germline CDR1 is MDHEN and CDR2 SYDVKM. CDR3 length: 16 amino acids. Trimming stripped 1 base from V and 1 base from J, with 13 bases between.

The V call is TRBV5-5, the J call TRBJ1-1, with D unclear. CDR1 and CDR2 (germline): SGHKS, YYEKEE (reference sequence). V lost 1 base to trimming and J lost 3 bases, with 13 bases between them. The CDR3 is 15 amino acids. The CDR3 loop reads CASSLRPGGYTEAFF. CDR3 nucleotides: TGTGCCAGCAGCTTGAGGCCAGGAGGGTACACTGAAGCTTTCTTT.

This chain uses TRBV19 with TRBJ1-2, with D unresolved. Germline assignment: CDR1 LNHDA and CDR2 SQIVND (reference sequence). V lost 7 bases and J 4 bases, leaving 16 bases between the germline ends. This CDR3 contains 14 residues. The DNA of the CDR3 is TGTGCCAGTAATTCCCCACGCACCAGCTATGGCTACACCTTC. This translates into CASNSPRTSYGYTF.

The chain is built from TRBV28 and TRBJ1-2, with a possible D match to TRBD1 (5 bases). V was pared by 6 bases and J by 3 bases, with 8 bases between. CDR1 is MDHEN, CDR2 SYDVKM, per germline. The CDR3 loop spans 12 amino acids. CDR3 sequence reads: CASSSGDYGYTF. The CDR3 nucleotides read TGTGCCAGCAGCTCGGGGGACTATGGCTACACCTTC.

V and J are TRBV11-2 and TRBJ2-4; maybe TRBD1 (5 bases). V was cut by 3 bases and J by 4 bases, with 13 bases left in between. The germline V gene has CDR1 SGHAT and CDR2 FQNNGV. This CDR3 contains 15 residues. The CDR3: CASSLAGNLKNIQYF. The CDR3 nucleotides are TGTGCCAGCAGCTTGGCAGGGAACCTGAAAAACATTCAGTACTTC. The full variable domain, completed using reference TRBV11-2 and TRBJ2-4, is EAGVAQSPRYKIIEKRQSVAFWCNPISGHATLYWYQQILGQGPKLLIQFQNNGVVDDSQLPKDRFSAERLKGVDSTLKIQPAKLEDSAVYLCASSLAGNLKNIQYFGAGTRLSVL.

The rearrangement joins TRBV5-1 to TRBJ2-6, with 9 positions matching TRBD1. CDR1 and CDR2 from the germline V gene are SGHRS and YFSETQ. Trimming took 4 bases from V and 3 from J; bases not matched to a gene: 5. The CDR3 extends over 16 amino acids. The CDR3 loop reads CASSAGTGSGANVLTF. In DNA, the CDR3 is TGCGCCAGCAGCGCCGGGACAGGGAGTGGGGCCAACGTCCTGACTTTC.